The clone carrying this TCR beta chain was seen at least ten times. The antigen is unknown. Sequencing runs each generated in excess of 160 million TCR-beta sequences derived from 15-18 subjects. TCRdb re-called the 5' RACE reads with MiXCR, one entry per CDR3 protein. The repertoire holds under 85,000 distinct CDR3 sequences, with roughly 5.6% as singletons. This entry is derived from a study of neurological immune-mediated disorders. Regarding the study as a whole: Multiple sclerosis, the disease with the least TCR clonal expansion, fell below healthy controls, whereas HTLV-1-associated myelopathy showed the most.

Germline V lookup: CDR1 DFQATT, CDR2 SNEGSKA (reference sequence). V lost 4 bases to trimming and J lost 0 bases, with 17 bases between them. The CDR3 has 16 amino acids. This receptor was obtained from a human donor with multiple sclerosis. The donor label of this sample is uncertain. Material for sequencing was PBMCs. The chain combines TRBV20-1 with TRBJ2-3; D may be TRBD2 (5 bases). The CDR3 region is CSAIEGGWHSTDTQYF. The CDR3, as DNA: TGCAGTGCTATAGAAGGAGGATGGCACAGCACAGATACGCAGTATTTT.